This entry lists 28 T cell receptor beta chains sequenced from one sample in a study of Graves' ophthalmopathy and Graves' hyperthyroidism. Researchers took RNA transcripts and amplified TCR beta CDR3 regions from them. The library came from an HTBI-primed first-round RT-PCR and a second-round multiplex PCR. MiXCR was run by TCRdb on the multiplex PCR reads, yielding one entry per CDR3 protein. The sample lists around 520,000 distinct CDR3 sequences; less than 45% were seen once. The specimen sequenced was peripheral blood or thyroid tissue (not recorded which). The receptor set was obtained from an adult man with Graves' hyperthyroidism.

This clonotype was observed many times. The J gene is TRBJ1-1, the V gene TRBV7-2; tentative D call: TRBD1 (6 bases). The CDR3 spans 14 residues. V was clipped by 7 bases and J by 4 bases, with 16 bases between them. Germline CDR1 is SGHTA and CDR2 is FQGNSA. CDR3 protein: CASKGEGLGTEAFF. CDR3 in DNA: TGTGCCAGCAAGGGGGAGGGTCTGGGCACTGAAGCTTTCTTT.

This clonotype was seen a handful of times. This rearrangement joins TRBV4-1 to TRBJ1-3; 10 bases agree with TRBD1. This CDR3 comprises 19 residues. V lost 4 bases to trimming and J lost 0 bases; unmatched junction nucleotides: 12. The germline gives CDR1 MGHRA, CDR2 YSYEKL. CDR3 in DNA: TGCGCCAGCAGCCTATCCGGGACAGGGGACTTATACTCTGGAAACACCATATATTTT. Translating it yields CASSLSGTGDLYSGNTIYF.

Notes on this clonotype: A read error may explain this, as a much larger clone is one base away. The CDR3 sequence: CASRYTASTEAFF. In nucleotides, the CDR3 is TGCGCCAGCAGATATACAGCGAGCACTGAAGCTTTCTTT. V gene TRBV10-2 combines with J gene TRBJ1-1; no firm D call. Germline-derived CDR1 and CDR2 are WSHSY and SAAADI. The V end was cut by 6 bases, the J end by 4 bases, with 12 bases between. CDR3 size: 13 residues.

A few counts support this clonotype. This sequence joins TRBV12-3 or TRBV12-4 and TRBJ1-5, with TRBD1 matching over 7 bases. The CDR3 extends over 15 amino acids. Losses at the gene ends were 0 bases for V and 5 bases for J; bases not matched to a gene: 4. The CDR3 DNA reads TGTGCCAGCAGTTTAGCGACAGGGTTTGATCAGCCCCAGCATTTT. Its translation: CASSLATGFDQPQHF.

V usage is TRBV19 and J usage is TRBJ2-1, with a possible D match to TRBD2 (6 bases). The V gene lost 4 bases and the J gene lost 6 bases, with 16 bases spanning the gap. CDR1 is LNHDA, CDR2 SQIVND, per germline (reference sequence). This CDR3 region has 15 residues. CDR3 loop: CASSKAGGGTNEQFF. The CDR3 nucleotides are TGTGCCAGTAGTAAGGCAGGAGGAGGGACCAATGAGCAGTTCTTC.

This clonotype showed up many times. V usage is TRBV4-1 and J usage is TRBJ1-6; 7 bases fit TRBD1. Per the germline V gene, CDR1 is MGHRA and CDR2 is YSYEKL. The CDR3 extends over 15 amino acids. V lost 1 base and J lost 9; bases outside the gene matches: 6. The CDR3 DNA follows: TGCGCCAGCAGCCAAGTCCCACAGGGGATTTCACCCCTCCACTTT. As protein: CASSQVPQGISPLHF.

The sample holds many counts of this clonotype. V usage is TRBV29-1 and J usage is TRBJ2-2, with 7 bases that match TRBD2. Trimming cost V 6 bases and J 7 bases; bases outside gene matches: 11. The germline V gene encodes CDR1 SQVTM and CDR2 ANQGSEA. This CDR3 is built from 14 residues. CDR3 amino acids: CSVGRGGDGGELFF. CDR3 in DNA: TGCAGCGTCGGACGGGGAGGGGATGGCGGGGAGCTGTTTTTT.

This clonotype was seen only a few times. This chain uses TRBV7-8 with TRBJ2-7; TRBD2 agrees at 10 bases. Losses at the gene ends were 1 base for V and 4 bases for J; bases not matched to a gene: 10. This CDR3 is 17 amino acids long. Germline values: CDR1 SGHVS, CDR2 FQNEAQ. CDR3 in DNA: TGTGCCAGCAGCTTAGTTTTAGCGGGAGGCTCTATGTACGAGCAGTACTTC. It encodes CASSLVLAGGSMYEQYF.

The chain joins TRBV7-9 to TRBJ2-5, with no clear D. Germline CDR1 is SEHNR and CDR2 is FQNEAQ (reference sequence). The CDR3 has 14 residues. V gave up 4 bases and J gave up 1 base, with 10 bases separating them. The CDR3 region has the DNA TGTGCCAGCAGCTCACCAATGAGCCAAGAGACCCAGTACTTC. This translates into CASSSPMSQETQYF.

The sample holds many counts of this clonotype. The chain couples TRBV24-1 to TRBJ1-2; 9 nucleotides agree with TRBD1. Germline CDR1 reads KGHDR; CDR2 reads SFDVKD. The CDR3 is made up of 12 amino acids. The V segment lost 8 bases and the J segment 5 bases; nucleotides outside the gene matches: 2. In nucleotides, the CDR3 is TGTGCCACCACCGGGACAGGGTATGGCTACACCTTC. Encoded protein: CATTGTGYGYTF.

This clonotype was observed a single time. V gene TRBV27 combines with J gene TRBJ1-6; no clear D gene. The V end lost 5 bases, the J end lost 0 bases, and 17 bases lay between the germline ends. Germline V gene data show CDR1 as MNHEY and CDR2 as SMNVEV (reference sequence). CDR3 length equals 18 residues. CDR3 nucleotides: TGTGCCAGCAGTCTAAAACGGACTGGGAGCTCCTATAATTCACCCCTCCACTTT. Residues: CASSLKRTGSSYNSPLHF.

The J gene is TRBJ1-6, the V gene TRBV5-1; D possibly corresponds to TRBD1 (5 bases). The CDR3 has 16 amino acids. Per the germline V gene, CDR1 is SGHRS and CDR2 is YFSETQ. V was trimmed by 4 bases and J by 12 bases, leaving 23 bases between them. CDR3 nucleotide sequence: TGCGCCAGCAGCCCGCCGGGACTAGCGGGAGGGGTACCCCTCCACTTT. It codes for CASSPPGLAGGVPLHF.

The chain joins TRBV12-3 or TRBV12-4 to TRBJ1-5, with D maybe TRBD1 (5 bases). This CDR3 is built from 16 residues. Trimming removed 4 bases at V and 2 bases at J, with 15 bases between. The CDR3 nucleotides are TGTGCCAGCAGTTACTCGAGGGGTGGTGGCAATCAGCCCCAGCATTTT. Its translation: CASSYSRGGGNQPQHF.

This clonotype was found many times. This chain uses TRBV10-1 with TRBJ1-5; no definite D call. Germline V gene lookup returns CDR1 WNHNN and CDR2 SYGVQD (reference sequence). The CDR3 is made up of 15 amino acids. V lost 3 bases and J 0 bases, leaving 9 bases between the germline ends. The CDR3 loop is CASSDCPLSNQPQHF. CDR3 DNA sequence: TGCGCCAGCAGTGACTGCCCACTTAGCAATCAGCCCCAGCATTTT.

Points on this clonotype: The junction and the germline gene differ at one end; a read error may be behind it. The chain is built from TRBV19 and TRBJ1-6; tentative D call: TRBD1 (6 bases). The CDR3 is 16 residues long. Germline CDR1 and CDR2: LNHDA and SQIVND (reference sequence). The CDR3 sequence: CASSAPDRGTNSPPHF. The CDR3 DNA reads TGTGCCAGTAGTGCCCCGGACAGAGGGACCAATTCACCCCCCCACTTT. The full variable domain, rest sourced from reference TRBV19 and TRBJ1-6, is DGGITQSPKYLFRKEGQNVTLSCEQNLNHDAMYWYRQDPGQGLRLIYYSQIVNDFQKGDIAEGYSVSREKKESFPLTVTSAQKNPTAFYLCASSAPDRGTNSPPHFGNGTRLTVT.

In its sample, this clonotype was seen many times. The rearrangement uses TRBV5-1 and TRBJ2-7; 7 bases agree with TRBD1. This CDR3 is built from 14 residues. The V gene end was trimmed by 4 bases and the J gene end by 3 bases; junction bases not matched to a gene: 7. Germline-derived CDR1 and CDR2 are SGHRS and YFSETQ. In DNA form, the CDR3 reads TGCGCCAGCAGCCAAGGGGGCACCTACTACGAGCAGTACTTC. This sequence encodes CASSQGGTYYEQYF.

This clonotype came up many times. The genes are TRBV20-1 and TRBJ2-2, with D possibly TRBD1 on 5 matching bases. Looked up from germline, CDR1 is DFQATT and CDR2 is SNEGSKA (reference sequence). There are 14 residues in the CDR3. The V end lost 4 bases, the J end lost 1 base, and 10 bases lay between the germline ends. Written as DNA, the CDR3 is TGCAGTGCTAAGTTTCAGGGGAACACCGGGGAGCTGTTTTTT. Amino acids: CSAKFQGNTGELFF.

The chain joins TRBV20-1 to TRBJ1-2; 9 bases agree with TRBD2. The J call may be in error: the DNA end matches TRBJ2-1 better. This CDR3 spans 15 amino acids. Germline V lookup: CDR1 DFQATT, CDR2 SNEGSKA (reference sequence). This CDR3 reads CSARRREGLYNEQFF. CDR3 nucleotides: TGCAGTGCTAGAAGGCGGGAGGGTCTGTACAATGAGCAGTTCTTC.

This clonotype was recorded many times. The chain is built from TRBV20-1 and TRBJ1-1; 8 nucleotides align to TRBD1. CDR3 length: 14 amino acids. Germline V CDR1 and CDR2: DFQATT, SNEGSKA (reference sequence). V lost 7 bases and J lost 3; bases outside the gene matches: 10. The CDR3 nucleotides read TGCAGTGTTGTATTAGACAGGGGAGACACTGAAGCTTTCTTT. Protein sequence: CSVVLDRGDTEAFF.

The chain uses TRBV7-6 and TRBJ1-2, with a weak D call TRBD1 (6 bases). Per the germline V gene, CDR1 is SGHVS and CDR2 is FNYEAQ. The CDR3 loop spans 16 amino acids. Trimming shortened V by 3 bases and J by 5 bases, and 19 bases separated the two germline ends. This CDR3 is CASSLVSGGESYGYTF. CDR3 nucleotides: TGTGCCAGCAGCTTGGTTAGCGGGGGCGAGTCTTATGGCTACACCTTC.

The V call is TRBV20-1, the J call TRBJ2-5; D remains unclear. This CDR3 is built from 12 residues. CDR1 and CDR2 (germline): DFQATT, SNEGSKA (reference sequence). V was trimmed by 2 bases and J by 5 bases, leaving 9 bases between them. The CDR3: CSARWRRETQYF. CDR3 in DNA: TGCAGTGCTAGATGGCGGCGGGAGACCCAGTACTTC.

This clonotype has at least ten counts. The chain is built from TRBV6-5 and TRBJ2-7; 7 bases are shared with TRBD2. After removal of 5 bases from V and 7 bases from J, the junction contained 8 bases not matched to a gene. The CDR3 is made up of 13 amino acids. CDR1 MNHEY and CDR2 SVGAGI come from the germline V gene. CDR3 sequence: CASSRGVFSEQYF. The DNA of the CDR3 is TGTGCCAGCAGTCGGGGGGTCTTTTCGGAGCAGTACTTC.

This clonotype was counted ten times or more. The rearrangement links TRBV29-1 to TRBJ1-5; D is unresolved. Germline CDR1 is SQVTM and CDR2 is ANQGSEA. V was trimmed by 0 bases and J by 10 bases, leaving 13 bases between them. The CDR3 loop spans 13 amino acids. In DNA form, the CDR3 reads TGCAGCGTTGAAGATAATCCGGGGAGCCCCCAGCATTTT. Residues: CSVEDNPGSPQHF. Supplemented by reference TRBV29-1 and TRBJ1-5, the full variable domain reads SAVISQKPSRDICQRGTSLTIQCQVDSQVTMMFWYRQQPGQSLTLIATANQGSEATYESGFVIDKFPISRPNLTFSTLTVSNMSPEDSSIYLCSVEDNPGSPQHFGDGTRLSIL.

On this clonotype itself: The junction does not match germline at one end; this may be a read error. J is TRBJ1-1 and V is TRBV7-2, with D possibly TRBD1 on 5 matching bases. The CDR3 sequence is 15 residues long. Germline V gene lookup returns CDR1 SGHTA and CDR2 FQGNSA. The CDR3 is CASSQAIREPRGASF. CDR3 nucleotides: TGTGCCAGCAGCCAAGCAATCAGGGAGCCTCGGGGAGCTTCCTTT.

This clonotype appeared a few times. The chain combines TRBV6-1 with TRBJ2-7, with 11 positions matching TRBD2. The V and J ends lost 4 bases and 0 bases, in that order; junction bases with no gene match: 5. Germline values: CDR1 MNHNS, CDR2 SASEGT. The CDR3 has 16 residues. For the CDR3, the DNA is TGTGCCAGCAGTGGACTGACTAGCGGGGCCTCCTACGAGCAGTACTTC. Amino acid sequence: CASSGLTSGASYEQYF.

This clonotype occurred many times. The chain is built from TRBV3-1 and TRBJ1-3; no clear D. CDR3 size: 13 residues. V gave up 2 bases and J gave up 4 bases, with 6 bases separating them. CDR1 LGHDT and CDR2 YNNKEL come from the germline V gene (reference sequence). The CDR3 here is CASSQPRGNTIYF. In DNA form, the CDR3 reads TGTGCCAGCAGCCAACCCCGGGGAAACACCATATATTTT.

This clonotype was seen more than once but under ten times. V usage is TRBV12-3 or TRBV12-4 and J usage is TRBJ1-1; perhaps TRBD1 as D (5 bases). This CDR3 contains 13 residues. Trimming cost V 6 bases and J 13 bases, with 21 bases left between them. The CDR3 here is CASSQEGSGGGFF. DNA of the CDR3: TGTGCCAGCAGCCAAGAGGGTTCGGGGGGGGGTTTCTTT.

In regard to this clonotype: A much larger clonotype is one base distant, so this may be a read error. This sequence joins TRBV2 and TRBJ1-2, with 9 bases lining up with TRBD1. This CDR3 has 15 amino acids. Germline V gene lookup returns CDR1 SNHLY and CDR2 FYNNEI. The CDR3 here is CAGSAPGQGGYGYTF. DNA for the CDR3: TGTGCCGGCAGTGCTCCGGGACAGGGAGGCTATGGCTACACCTTC.